What follows are 16 T cell receptor beta chains derived from one specimen sequenced in a study of blood T cell repertoires in COVID-19. The method was immunoSEQ multiplex PCR; TCRdb's version includes in-frame clones alone and lacks a portion of them. The data show roughly 290,000 clones, roughly 85% seen once. The specimen sequenced was PBMCs or T cells enriched from blood (not recorded which). Receptors were obtained from a woman between 40 and 55 years old who had recovered from COVID-19.

This chain uses TRBV2 with TRBJ2-3; 8 positions agree with TRBD1. The CDR3 consists of 15 residues. Trimming removed 7 bases from V and 2 bases from J; junction bases left unmatched: 8. Germline V lookup: CDR1 SNHLY, CDR2 FYNNEI. This CDR3 reads CASKKDRANTDTQYF. Here the CDR3 DNA reads TGTGCCAGCAAAAAGGACAGGGCCAACACAGATACGCAGTATTTT.

Notes on this clone: One junction end does not reproduce the germline sequence, and a read error may be involved. This chain uses TRBV6-2 or TRBV6-3 with TRBJ2-2; D is perhaps TRBD2 (6 bases). Germline CDR1 is MNHEY and CDR2 is SVGEGT. The CDR3 length is 15 residues. CDR3 residues: CASSYFPEFPGGLFF. CDR3 DNA sequence: TGTGCCAGCAGTTACTTCCCAGAGTTTCCCGGGGGGCTGTTTTTT.

In its sample, this clone was seen a few times. The chain is built from TRBV6-5 and TRBJ1-5; 8 bases are a match to TRBD1. From germline, CDR1 is MNHEY and CDR2 SVGAGI. The CDR3 contains 13 residues. The V and J ends lost 2 bases and 6 bases, in that order; junction bases with no gene match: 0. CDR3 coding DNA: TGTGCCAGCAGTTACGACAGGGGTCAGCCCCAGCATTTT. This sequence encodes CASSYDRGQPQHF.

The chain carries TRBV28 and TRBJ1-5; 9 positions match TRBD1. The CDR3 is made up of 19 amino acids. V lost 8 bases to trimming and J lost 1 base; unmatched junction nucleotides: 18. The V gene's germline CDR1 is MDHEN and CDR2 SYDVKM. This CDR3 is CASGSPTNTGGRSNQPQHF. The CDR3 coding sequence is TGTGCCAGCGGATCGCCTACTAATACAGGGGGCAGGAGCAATCAGCCCCAGCATTTT.

The chain has TRBV5-1 and TRBJ2-5; 7 bases fit TRBD1. The CDR3 has 15 residues. The junction had 16 bases not matched to a gene; V was cut back by 7 bases and J by 7 bases. Germline lookup yields CDR1 SGHRS and CDR2 YFSETQ. DNA for the CDR3: TGCGCCAGCGCCGTATCGACAGGGTCCTGGGGGACCCAGTACTTC. It yields the protein CASAVSTGSWGTQYF. The whole variable domain, remainder taken from reference TRBV5-1 and TRBJ2-5, is KAGVTQTPRYLIKTRGQQVTLSCSPISGHRSVSWYQQTPGQGLQFLFEYFSETQRNKGNFPGRFSGRQFSNSRSEMNVSTLELGDSALYLCASAVSTGSWGTQYFGPGTRLLVL.

The V and J genes are TRBV9 and TRBJ2-1, with TRBD2 matching 8 bases. The CDR3 contains 14 residues. Germline V gene sequence: CDR1 SGDLS, CDR2 YYNGEE. After removal of 3 bases from V and 8 bases from J, the junction contained 7 bases not matched to a gene. The CDR3 loop is CASSAPGLEHEQFF. The DNA of the CDR3 is TGTGCCAGCAGCGCTCCGGGACTAGAACATGAGCAGTTCTTC.

The chain carries TRBV12-3 or TRBV12-4 and TRBJ2-7; tentatively, D is TRBD1 (5 bases). The V end lost 3 bases, the J end lost 6 bases, and 9 bases lay between the germline ends. The CDR3 length is 12 residues. CDR3 in amino acids: CASSFWGGEQYF. The CDR3 nucleotides read TGTGCCAGCAGTTTTTGGGGCGGCGAGCAGTACTTC.

The chain links TRBV11-2 to TRBJ2-4, with a weak D call TRBD2 (5 bases). In germline, CDR1 is SGHAT, CDR2 FQNNGV. The CDR3 runs to 13 residues. V dropped 5 bases and J dropped 10 bases, with 15 bases sitting between them. DNA for the CDR3: TGTGCCAGCAGCGCAGTGTCCGGCGGGATTCAGTACTTC. It codes for CASSAVSGGIQYF.

The CDR3: CASSPDGGGGELFF. The DNA for the CDR3 is TGTGCCAGCAGCCCCGACGGGGGAGGGGGGGAGCTGTTTTTT. This rearrangement joins TRBV7-2 to TRBJ2-2; 7 bases map to TRBD2. Germline V CDR1 and CDR2: SGHTA, FQGNSA. Losses at the gene ends were 5 bases for V and 8 bases for J; bases not matched to a gene: 8. CDR3 length equals 14 residues.

The rearrangement links TRBV20-1 to TRBJ2-7; 9 bases line up with TRBD2. Germline V CDR1 and CDR2: DFQATT, SNEGSKA (reference sequence). The CDR3 covers 16 residues. The J segment lost 2 bases and the V segment lost 3 bases, leaving 11 bases of the junction unmatched. CDR3 nucleotide sequence: TGCAGTGCTAGTAGACTAGCGGACGTAACCCCCTACGAGCAGTACTTC. As protein: CSASRLADVTPYEQYF.

The J gene is TRBJ1-5, the V gene TRBV28, with D unclear. This CDR3 comprises 18 residues. With 1 base removed from V and 3 bases from J, the gap between germline ends came to 19 bases. Germline V CDR1 and CDR2: MDHEN, SYDVKM. The CDR3 DNA sequence: TGTGCCAGCAGTTTATTCCCGCAGGCCCTCCTCCTCAATCAGCCCCAGCATTTT. Translated: CASSLFPQALLLNQPQHF.

The chain has TRBV7-3 and TRBJ2-1; D is unclear. The CDR3 totals 14 residues. CDR1 is SGHTA and CDR2 is FQGTGA in the germline V gene. The ends were cut back, 2 bases at V and 9 bases at J, with 14 bases in the middle. The CDR3, as DNA: TGTGCCAGCAGCTTATCCGGGTGGTACGGTGAGCAGTTCTTC. Its translation: CASSLSGWYGEQFF.

The chain couples TRBV30 to TRBJ2-7, with 9 bases aligning to TRBD1. Per the germline V gene, CDR1 is GTSNPN and CDR2 is SVGIG (reference sequence). The CDR3 runs to 14 residues. Trimming at V came to 3 bases and at J to 0 bases, leaving 3 bases not matched to a gene. In DNA, the CDR3 is TGTGCCTGGAGACGGACAGGGGTCTCCTACGAGCAGTACTTC. Translated: CAWRRTGVSYEQYF.

This clone came up a few times. This chain joins TRBV7-2 and TRBJ2-3; 7 nucleotides align to TRBD2. Germline trimming cut 1 base from V and 7 bases from J; bases unmatched to any gene: 11. Germline CDR1 SGHTA, CDR2 FQGNSA. CDR3 length: 16 amino acids. CDR3 protein: CASSLDPPAGANTQYF. The CDR3 coding sequence is TGTGCCAGCAGCTTAGACCCGCCGGCGGGAGCGAATACGCAGTATTTT.

The rearrangement uses TRBV7-2 and TRBJ1-6, with a possible D match to TRBD1 (6 bases). V shed 7 bases and J shed 5 bases, with 15 bases lying between them. Germline loops: CDR1 SGHTA, CDR2 FQGNSA. The CDR3 sequence is 15 residues long. The CDR3 region is CASTAVGTNNSPLHF. In nucleotides, the CDR3 is TGTGCCAGCACCGCAGTCGGGACAAATAATTCACCCCTCCACTTT.

In nucleotides, the CDR3 is TGTGCCAGCAGTTACTCTTGGGGACACCTTACCTATGGCTACACCTTC. Translating it yields CASSYSWGHLTYGYTF. The chain employs TRBV6-5 and TRBJ1-2, with D possibly TRBD1 on 6 matching bases. Looked up from germline, CDR1 is MNHEY and CDR2 is SVGAGI. This CDR3 has 16 residues. With 0 bases removed from V and 4 bases from J, the gap between germline ends came to 15 bases.